The 20 T cell receptor beta chains below all came from one sample that was sequenced in a study of cytomegalovirus exposure and HLA in healthy donors. PCR primers comprised 60 Vbeta and 13 Jbeta primers. Measured with immunoSEQ multiplex PCR; TCRdb has only the in-frame clones, and not every one. The sample shows roughly 160,000 clones, about 80% of them seen only once. The sample comprised PBMCs. Receptor source: a woman between 45 and 65 years old in good health and CMV-seronegative.

The chain combines TRBV5-1 with TRBJ2-3, with 8 bases aligning to TRBD1. Trimming at V came to 5 bases and at J to 2 bases, leaving 7 bases not matched to a gene. The CDR3 sequence is 15 residues long. Germline V gene sequence: CDR1 SGHRS, CDR2 YFSETQ. The CDR3 reads CASSAGTGYTDTQYF. In nucleotides, the CDR3 is TGCGCCAGCAGTGCCGGGACAGGCTACACAGATACGCAGTATTTT.

The chain carries TRBV5-3 and TRBJ1-2, with D unclear. TRBV5-3 is an open reading frame whose function is uncertain. CDR3 size: 13 residues. Trimming took 6 bases from V and 4 from J, leaving 13 bases between them. CDR3 region: CARIAGSPYGYTF. The DNA for the CDR3 is TGTGCCAGAATCGCAGGCTCGCCCTATGGCTACACCTTC.

The chain recombines TRBV30 with TRBJ1-2; D is uncertain. CDR1 and CDR2 from the germline V gene are GTSNPN and SVGIG (reference sequence). The CDR3 is 12 residues long. V was clipped by 2 bases and J by 8 bases, with 12 bases between them. In DNA, the CDR3 is TGTGCCTGGAGTCCGACGGGGATGGGCTACACCTTC. It encodes CAWSPTGMGYTF. The complete variable domain, with remaining parts taken from reference TRBV30 and TRBJ1-2, reads SQTIHQWPATLVQPVGSPLSLECTVEGTSNPNLYWYRQAAGRGLQLLFYSVGIGQISSEVPQNLSASRPQDRQFILSSKKLLLSDSGFYLCAWSPTGMGYTFGSGTRLTVV.

The chain carries TRBV19 and TRBJ2-3; the match to TRBD2 covers 15 bases. Germline trimming cut 8 bases from V and 6 bases from J; bases unmatched to any gene: 6. The CDR3 contains 15 residues. The V gene's germline CDR1 is LNHDA and CDR2 SQIVND (reference sequence). The CDR3 is CASGGTSGGYDTQYF. The CDR3 DNA sequence: TGTGCCAGTGGCGGGACTAGCGGGGGGTATGATACGCAGTATTTT.

In its sample, this clone was seen a few times. Other DNA sequences within the sample encode an identical CDR3. The rearrangement joins TRBV5-6 to TRBJ2-5; 9 nucleotides agree with TRBD2. The V gene's germline CDR1 is SGHDT and CDR2 YYEEEE. J gave up 5 bases and V 0 bases, and 5 bases lay outside the gene matches. The CDR3 contains 15 residues. CDR3 sequence reads: CASSLDAGGGETQYF. DNA of the CDR3: TGTGCCAGCAGCTTGGACGCGGGAGGGGGGGAGACCCAGTACTTC.

Remarks on this clone: The junction departs from germline at one end; a sequencing error may be responsible. The J gene is TRBJ2-3, the V gene TRBV18; no reliable D call. Germline V lookup: CDR1 KGHSH, CDR2 LQKENI. This CDR3 is 14 amino acids long. CDR3 nucleotide sequence: TGTGCCACCTCACCGCCATACCGGACAGATACGCAGTATTTT. Its translation: CATSPPYRTDTQYF. The whole variable domain, filled in from reference TRBV18 and TRBJ2-3, reads NAGVMQNPRHLVRRRGQEARLRCSPMKGHSHVYWYRQLPEEGLKFMVYLQKENIIDESGMPKERFSAEFPKEGPSILRIQQVVRGDSAAYFCATSPPYRTDTQYFGPGTRLTVL.

The rearrangement joins TRBV2 to TRBJ2-7; 7 bases map to TRBD1. V lost 6 bases to trimming and J lost 3 bases; unmatched junction nucleotides: 2. This CDR3 region has 12 residues. Germline loops: CDR1 SNHLY, CDR2 FYNNEI. The CDR3 nucleotides read TGTGCCAGCAGCCCAGGGGGCTACGAGCAGTACTTC. As protein: CASSPGGYEQYF.

The chain joins TRBV7-2 to TRBJ1-1; D gene uncertain. Trimming took off 3 bases at V and 3 bases at J, with 11 bases between the two ends. The CDR3 runs to 14 residues. Germline V CDR1 and CDR2: SGHTA, FQGNSA. The CDR3 loop is CASSFDGRDTEAFF. CDR3 DNA: TGTGCCAGCAGCTTTGACGGCCGGGACACTGAAGCTTTCTTT.

This chain uses TRBV5-4 with TRBJ2-1, with 9 positions matching TRBD2. The V and J ends lost 0 bases and 2 bases, in that order; junction bases with no gene match: 0. CDR1 is SGHNT, CDR2 YYREEE, per germline (reference sequence). The CDR3 has 15 residues. The DNA of the CDR3 is TGTGCCAGCAGCTTGGTAGCGGGGGCCTACAATGAGCAGTTCTTC. It yields the protein CASSLVAGAYNEQFF.

The chain carries TRBV4-2 and TRBJ1-4, with TRBD1 matching 7 bases. Germline CDR1 LGHNA, CDR2 YNFKEQ. This CDR3 has 16 amino acids. Trimming removed 3 bases from V and 3 bases from J; junction bases left unmatched: 7. The CDR3: CASSQFQGGSNEKLFF. The CDR3 bases are TGTGCCAGCAGCCAGTTTCAGGGGGGCTCTAATGAAAAACTGTTTTTT.

This rearrangement joins TRBV30 to TRBJ1-3; 7 bases agree with TRBD1. Trimming removed 7 bases from V and 4 bases from J; junction bases left unmatched: 13. The CDR3 consists of 15 residues. Germline V gene data show CDR1 as GTSNPN and CDR2 as SVGIG (reference sequence). DNA of the CDR3: TGTGCCTACACGGGACAGAGAGAACGAGGAAACACCATATATTTT. It codes for CAYTGQRERGNTIYF.

This rearrangement joins TRBV5-1 to TRBJ2-1; 8 bases align to TRBD2. CDR3 length: 15 amino acids. The germline V gene has CDR1 SGHRS and CDR2 YFSETQ. V trimming: 0 bases; J trimming: 7 bases; junction bases outside the gene matches: 6. The CDR3 loop reads CASSLGTGGENEQFF. CDR3 DNA sequence: TGCGCCAGCAGCTTGGGCACGGGAGGGGAAAATGAGCAGTTCTTC.

This clone was picked up a small number of times. The rearrangement links TRBV2 to TRBJ1-5, with D tentatively TRBD1 (6 bases). The CDR3 sequence is 16 residues long. Germline V gene sequence: CDR1 SNHLY, CDR2 FYNNEI. V lost 3 bases and J 0 bases, leaving 12 bases between the germline ends. CDR3 protein: CASSDQGSNSNQPQHF. The DNA for the CDR3 is TGTGCCAGCAGTGACCAGGGGTCGAATAGCAATCAGCCCCAGCATTTT.

The V gene is TRBV9, the J gene TRBJ2-1, with TRBD2 matching over 8 bases. The CDR3 sequence is 15 residues long. The V and J ends lost 2 bases and 0 bases, in that order; junction bases with no gene match: 1. Per germline, CDR1 SGDLS and CDR2 YYNGEE. The CDR3 nucleotides read TGTGCCAGCAGCGTGAGCGGGAGCTCCTACAATGAGCAGTTCTTC. This codes for CASSVSGSSYNEQFF. The entire variable domain, with the rest obtained from reference TRBV9 and TRBJ2-1, is as follows: DSGVTQTPKHLITATGQRVTLRCSPRSGDLSVYWYQQSLDQGLQFLIQYYNGEERAKGNILERFSAQQFPDLHSELNLSSLELGDSALYFCASSVSGSSYNEQFFGPGTRLTVL.

CDR3 DNA sequence: TGTGCCAGCAGCCCGACAGGCAACGAGCAGTACTTC. It specifies CASSPTGNEQYF. The rearrangement joins TRBV11-3 to TRBJ2-7, with a possible D match to TRBD1 (6 bases). The CDR3 contains 12 residues. The germline V gene has CDR1 SGHNT and CDR2 YENEEA. Trimming pared 5 bases from V and 5 bases from J, leaving 10 bases between.

The CDR3 loop is CASSLKLGGSYEQYF. The CDR3 bases are TGTGCCAGCAGCTTAAAACTAGGAGGCTCCTACGAGCAGTACTTC. The rearrangement joins TRBV7-7 to TRBJ2-7; D perhaps matches TRBD2 (5 bases). V was cut by 2 bases and J by 0 bases, with 11 bases left in between. The CDR3 has 15 residues. Per germline, CDR1 SSHAT and CDR2 FNYEAQ (reference sequence).

The chain employs TRBV6-6 and TRBJ1-2; 11 nucleotides match TRBD1. V was pared by 6 bases and J by 5 bases, with 8 bases of the junction left unmatched. CDR3 size: 15 residues. CDR1 is MNHNY, CDR2 SVGAGI, per germline (reference sequence). For the CDR3, the DNA is TGTGCCAGCAGAGAAACCGGGACAGGGGGGTATGGCTACACCTTC. Translating gives CASRETGTGGYGYTF.

This chain links TRBV19 with TRBJ2-7; 8 positions match TRBD2. Trimming cost V 5 bases and J 2 bases; bases outside gene matches: 11. Germline values: CDR1 LNHDA, CDR2 SQIVND (reference sequence). The CDR3 is 16 amino acids. CDR3 DNA: TGTGCCAGTAGTTCCCGGGGGGGGAGGACGACCTACGAGCAGTACTTC. It is translated as CASSSRGGRTTYEQYF.

The chain carries TRBV13 and TRBJ2-2, with D perhaps matching TRBD2 (6 bases). Germline CDR1 reads PRHDT; CDR2 reads FYEKMQ (reference sequence). The CDR3 contains 16 residues. With 2 bases removed from V and 7 bases from J, the gap between germline ends came to 17 bases. CDR3: CASSLSRLMGGGELFF. CDR3 coding DNA: TGTGCCAGCAGCTTATCCCGGCTCATGGGGGGCGGGGAGCTGTTTTTT.

CDR3 in amino acids: CASSDTDRQETQYF. In DNA form, the CDR3 reads TGTGCCAGCAGCGACACGGACAGGCAAGAGACCCAGTACTTC. This sequence joins TRBV7-9 and TRBJ2-5; 7 bases align to TRBD1. This CDR3 is built from 14 residues. In germline, CDR1 is SEHNR, CDR2 FQNEAQ (reference sequence). Germline trimming cut 5 bases from V and 2 bases from J; bases unmatched to any gene: 5.